These 31 T cell receptor beta chains were sequenced from one sample in a study of cytomegalovirus exposure and HLA in healthy donors. Primers: 60 Vbeta forward and 13 Jbeta reverse. Profiled with immunoSEQ multiplex PCR; TCRdb holds only in-frame clones, not every one. Across about 110,000 clones, the top ten clones capture approximately 3.9% of the sample. Sequencing used PBMCs. All receptors derive from a man aged 18-30 years in good health and CMV-seronegative.

This chain connects TRBV9 to TRBJ1-2; 8 nucleotides line up with TRBD1. The germline CDR1 and CDR2 sequences are SGDLS and YYNGEE. J gave up 0 bases and V 0 bases, and 4 bases lay outside the gene matches. The CDR3 extends over 16 amino acids. In DNA form, the CDR3 reads TGTGCCAGCAGCGTAGACAGGACAGGGACTAACTATGGCTACACCTTC. Amino acids: CASSVDRTGTNYGYTF.

The chain carries TRBV6-5 and TRBJ2-7, with a possible D match to TRBD2 (5 bases). V was clipped by 2 bases and J by 5 bases, with 13 bases between them. This CDR3 spans 14 amino acids. The germline CDR1 and CDR2 sequences are MNHEY and SVGAGI. The CDR3, as DNA: TGTGCCAGCAGTTACGAGGGCCCGGGGAACGAGCAGTACTTC. Translating it yields CASSYEGPGNEQYF.

The CDR3 sequence is CASSVGIGAETQYF. Here the CDR3 DNA reads TGTGCCAGCAGCGTAGGAATAGGAGCAGAGACCCAGTACTTC. The J gene is TRBJ2-5, the V gene TRBV9; D not resolved. Trimming took off 0 bases at V and 4 bases at J, with 10 bases between the two ends. The CDR3 is 14 residues long. Germline assignment: CDR1 SGDLS and CDR2 YYNGEE.

The genes are TRBV13 and TRBJ2-5, with 9 bases aligning to TRBD2. Germline V gene sequence: CDR1 PRHDT, CDR2 FYEKMQ (reference sequence). V was pared by 5 bases and J by 5 bases, with 9 bases of the junction left unmatched. CDR3 size: 15 residues. The CDR3 DNA is TGTGCCAGCAGCCCCCGGGCGGGGGGGTGGGAGACCCAGTACTTC. Its protein is CASSPRAGGWETQYF.

The chain is built from TRBV30 and TRBJ2-1, with 9 bases that match TRBD2. V was clipped by 5 bases and J by 2 bases; unmatched bases: 1. The CDR3 spans 13 residues. Germline values: CDR1 GTSNPN, CDR2 SVGIG (reference sequence). The CDR3 sequence is CAWLAGPYNEQFF. The CDR3 DNA sequence: TGTGCCTGGCTAGCGGGGCCCTACAATGAGCAGTTCTTC.

The chain joins TRBV28 to TRBJ2-7; maybe TRBD1 (9 bases). Deletions cut 8 bases from V and 6 bases from J, with 20 bases between. Germline CDR1 and CDR2: MDHEN and SYDVKM. The CDR3 spans 14 residues. The CDR3 spells CASLERGTGTEQYF. The CDR3 nucleotides are TGTGCCAGCCTTGAGCGGGGGACAGGGACCGAGCAGTACTTC.

The chain is built from TRBV12-5 and TRBJ2-1; D is uncertain. The CDR3 is 11 residues long. V dropped 7 bases and J dropped 3 bases, with 4 bases sitting between them. Germline V gene lookup returns CDR1 LGHNT and CDR2 FRNRAP. The CDR3 is CASALYNEQFF. In DNA, the CDR3 is TGTGCTAGTGCCCTCTACAATGAGCAGTTCTTC.

The chain is built from TRBV6-1 and TRBJ1-2, with D maybe TRBD1 (6 bases). The germline CDR1 and CDR2 sequences are MNHNS and SASEGT. Trimming took 5 bases from V and 1 from J, leaving 14 bases between them. CDR3 size: 15 residues. CDR3 loop: CASSRQVSFNYGYTF. In DNA form, the CDR3 reads TGTGCCAGCAGTAGACAGGTTTCTTTTAACTATGGCTACACCTTC.

The chain employs TRBV2 and TRBJ1-1, with 10 bases fitting TRBD1. This CDR3 has 14 amino acids. CDR1 SNHLY and CDR2 FYNNEI come from the germline V gene. V was clipped by 7 bases and J by 1 base; unmatched bases: 3. The CDR3: CASKRTGGNTEAFF. DNA of the CDR3: TGTGCCAGCAAGCGGACAGGGGGGAACACTGAAGCTTTCTTT.

J is TRBJ2-1 and V is TRBV5-6, with a tentative D call TRBD2 (5 bases). Germline-derived CDR1 and CDR2 are SGHDT and YYEEEE. Trimming cost V 2 bases and J 3 bases, with 18 bases left between them. The CDR3 loop spans 17 amino acids. CDR3 DNA sequence: TGTGCCAGCAGCTTCCCCCGGGGAGTACGAATCTACAATGAGCAGTTCTTC. As protein: CASSFPRGVRIYNEQFF.

This chain connects TRBV10-1 to TRBJ2-3; 7 positions agree with TRBD2. Trimming cost V 10 bases and J 0 bases; bases outside gene matches: 4. The CDR3 totals 13 residues. Germline assignment: CDR1 WNHNN and CDR2 SYGVQD (reference sequence). Here the CDR3 reads CATRAGSTDTQYF. The CDR3 DNA sequence: TGCGCCACCCGAGCGGGGAGCACAGATACGCAGTATTTT.

The chain has TRBV2 and TRBJ2-7; 7 bases align to TRBD1. The CDR3 runs to 13 residues. V was pared by 7 bases and J by 7 bases, with 10 bases of the junction left unmatched. Germline V lookup: CDR1 SNHLY, CDR2 FYNNEI. The CDR3 nucleotides are TGTGCCAGCATGAGGGATCCAGGGGGAGAGCAGTACTTC. Its protein is CASMRDPGGEQYF.

The chain joins TRBV2 to TRBJ2-5; D remains unclear. This CDR3 region has 13 residues. Deletions cut 4 bases from V and 1 base from J, with 7 bases between. CDR1 is SNHLY and CDR2 is FYNNEI in the germline V gene. In DNA, the CDR3 is TGTGCCAGCAGTGTTGTAATCCAAGAGACCCAGTACTTC. It codes for CASSVVIQETQYF.

This chain joins TRBV6-6 and TRBJ2-3, with TRBD2 as a possible D gene (7 bases). CDR3 length: 14 amino acids. V lost 4 bases, J lost 4 bases, and 12 bases lay in between. Germline V gene lookup returns CDR1 MNHNY and CDR2 SVGAGI (reference sequence). CDR3: CASSWGGGADTQYF. DNA of the CDR3: TGTGCCAGCAGTTGGGGAGGGGGGGCAGATACGCAGTATTTT.

The chain uses TRBV2 and TRBJ2-4; D is possibly TRBD2 (6 bases). Germline CDR1 reads SNHLY; CDR2 reads FYNNEI. This CDR3 has 13 amino acids. The V end lost 3 bases, the J end lost 5 bases, and 8 bases lay between the germline ends. The CDR3, as DNA: TGTGCCAGCAGTGAGGGCGGGGAAAACATTCAGTACTTC. Amino acids: CASSEGGENIQYF.

CDR3 sequence reads: CASSSGTSEADTQYF. CDR3 nucleotide sequence: TGCGCCAGCAGCTCCGGGACTAGCGAAGCAGATACGCAGTATTTT. This chain connects TRBV5-1 to TRBJ2-3; the match to TRBD2 covers 10 bases. The ends lost 3 bases at V and 4 bases at J; junction bases unmatched: 5. This CDR3 is 15 amino acids long. Looked up from germline, CDR1 is SGHRS and CDR2 is YFSETQ.

The V and J genes are TRBV7-9 and TRBJ2-7; D unclear. The CDR3 has 13 amino acids. The V gene's germline CDR1 is SEHNR and CDR2 FQNEAQ (reference sequence). V was shortened by 2 bases and J by 3 bases, with 8 bases between the two germline ends. The CDR3 is CASSLSNNYEQYF. The CDR3 nucleotides read TGTGCCAGCAGCTTAAGTAACAACTACGAGCAGTACTTC.

The chain recombines TRBV6-5 with TRBJ2-2, with D tentatively TRBD1 (5 bases). The CDR3 is made up of 14 amino acids. CDR1 is MNHEY, CDR2 SVGAGI, per germline. V gave up 6 bases and J gave up 2 bases, with 10 bases separating them. The CDR3 loop is CASRLGANTGELFF. The CDR3 bases are TGTGCCAGCAGGTTAGGGGCAAACACCGGGGAGCTGTTTTTT.

The chain is built from TRBV18 and TRBJ1-1, with D unclear. Germline assignment: CDR1 KGHSH and CDR2 LQKENI. Trimming shortened V by 4 bases and J by 1 base, and 7 bases separated the two germline ends. The length of the CDR3 is 13 residues. Here the CDR3 reads CASSRRGNTEAFF. CDR3 sequence (DNA): TGTGCCAGCTCACGGCGGGGGAACACTGAAGCTTTCTTT.

This chain links TRBV4-2 with TRBJ2-7; D might be TRBD1 (6 bases). Germline assignment: CDR1 LGHNA and CDR2 YNFKEQ. V was clipped by 1 base and J by 0 bases, with 10 bases between them. The CDR3 length is 15 residues. In nucleotides, the CDR3 is TGTGCCAGCAGCCAAGCGAGGGGGAGCTCCTACGAGCAGTACTTC. It translates to CASSQARGSSYEQYF.

This chain uses TRBV27 with TRBJ1-4, with TRBD1 as a possible D gene (6 bases). Trimming stripped 6 bases from V and 3 bases from J, with 14 bases between. The CDR3 consists of 15 residues. Germline CDR1 and CDR2: MNHEY and SMNVEV (reference sequence). The chain's CDR3 is CASRRGGLANEKLFF. The CDR3 DNA reads as TGTGCCAGCAGGAGAGGGGGTTTGGCTAATGAAAAACTGTTTTTT.

This chain uses TRBV25-1 with TRBJ1-1; D gene ambiguous. The CDR3 has 15 amino acids. In germline, CDR1 is MGHDK, CDR2 SYGVNS. The V end was cut by 0 bases, the J end by 5 bases, with 13 bases between. Written as DNA, the CDR3 is TGTGCCAGCAGTGAATATTCGGGTGCCGGGACTGAAGCTTTCTTT. It specifies CASSEYSGAGTEAFF.

The rearrangement links TRBV7-2 to TRBJ2-3; D unclear. This CDR3 is built from 14 residues. The ends were cut back, 3 bases at V and 6 bases at J, with 13 bases in the middle. Germline CDR1 and CDR2: SGHTA and FQGNSA. The CDR3 sequence: CASSFSRYGDTQYF. The CDR3 DNA reads TGTGCCAGCAGCTTTAGCCGGTACGGGGATACGCAGTATTTT.

The chain uses TRBV5-4 and TRBJ2-7; 8 bases line up with TRBD2. V was pared by 0 bases and J by 6 bases, with 8 bases of the junction left unmatched. This CDR3 contains 15 residues. Per germline, CDR1 SGHNT and CDR2 YYREEE (reference sequence). The CDR3, as DNA: TGTGCCAGCAGCTTGGTGGGGTCCGCGGGAGGCGAGCAGTACTTC. Amino acids: CASSLVGSAGGEQYF.

This chain uses TRBV19 with TRBJ1-1; 8 bases line up with TRBD1. V dropped 8 bases and J dropped 1; count of bases not matched to a gene: 12. In germline, CDR1 is LNHDA, CDR2 SQIVND (reference sequence). The CDR3 is 16 residues long. The CDR3 region is CASRTGFFVSNTEAFF. Written as DNA, the CDR3 is TGTGCCAGTCGGACAGGGTTCTTCGTGTCGAACACTGAAGCTTTCTTT.

The chain uses TRBV30 and TRBJ1-2, with D possibly being TRBD1 (5 bases). V was cut by 8 bases and J by 2 bases, with 12 bases left in between. The germline V gene has CDR1 GTSNPN and CDR2 SVGIG (reference sequence). CDR3 size: 12 residues. The CDR3 DNA reads TGTGCCAAAATAGGGGCCAACTATGGCTACACCTTC. Translated: CAKIGANYGYTF.

The chain employs TRBV9 and TRBJ1-1; 7 nucleotides match TRBD1. The CDR3 runs 14 residues. Trimming cost V 4 bases and J 5 bases; bases outside gene matches: 8. The germline CDR1 and CDR2 sequences are SGDLS and YYNGEE. This chain's CDR3 is CASSLRQGGTEAFF. CDR3 coding DNA: TGTGCCAGCAGCCTCCGACAGGGTGGGACTGAAGCTTTCTTT. Filled out from reference TRBV9 and TRBJ1-1, the complete variable domain reads DSGVTQTPKHLITATGQRVTLRCSPRSGDLSVYWYQQSLDQGLQFLIQYYNGEERAKGNILERFSAQQFPDLHSELNLSSLELGDSALYFCASSLRQGGTEAFFGQGTRLTVV.

Written as DNA, the CDR3 is TGTGCCACCAGGGCACAGTTAATGAACACTGAAGCTTTCTTT. Protein: CATRAQLMNTEAFF. This rearrangement joins TRBV10-3 to TRBJ1-1; possibly TRBD1 for D (5 bases). The germline V and J ends were trimmed by 10 bases and 0 bases, with 15 bases remaining between them. Germline lookup yields CDR1 ENHRY and CDR2 SYGVKD. CDR3 size: 14 residues.

The chain links TRBV12-5 to TRBJ1-1; weak D call: TRBD1 (5 bases). Germline-derived CDR1 and CDR2 are LGHNT and FRNRAP. V was clipped by 6 bases and J by 1 base, with 21 bases between them. The CDR3 contains 17 residues. In DNA form, the CDR3 reads TGTGCTAGTGGCATCAATATAGCCCAGGGTACGAACACTGAAGCTTTCTTT. This translates into CASGINIAQGTNTEAFF.

V is TRBV18 and J is TRBJ1-5, with 9 bases lining up with TRBD1. V was clipped by 1 base and J by 4 bases; unmatched bases: 17. The CDR3 spans 20 residues. Germline loops: CDR1 KGHSH, CDR2 LQKENI. The CDR3 DNA reads TGTGCCAGCTCACCACTCGCACCCGGGACAGGGTGGTATGGAAATCAGCCCCAGCATTTT. Encoded protein: CASSPLAPGTGWYGNQPQHF. The full variable domain, rest sourced from reference TRBV18 and TRBJ1-5, is NAGVMQNPRHLVRRRGQEARLRCSPMKGHSHVYWYRQLPEEGLKFMVYLQKENIIDESGMPKERFSAEFPKEGPSILRIQQVVRGDSAAYFCASSPLAPGTGWYGNQPQHFGDGTRLSIL.

The genes are TRBV25-1 and TRBJ2-7; D not resolved. With 4 bases removed from V and 3 bases from J, the gap between germline ends came to 4 bases. The CDR3 loop spans 11 amino acids. Germline assignment: CDR1 MGHDK and CDR2 SYGVNS. The CDR3 region is CASSGGYEQYF. The CDR3 DNA follows: TGTGCCAGCAGTGGCGGCTACGAGCAGTACTTC.